This T cell receptor (beta chain) was profiled in a study of blood T cell repertoires in COVID-19. Trimming shortened V by 4 bases and J by 8 bases, and 11 bases separated the two germline ends. The CDR3 extends over 12 amino acids. Data came from immunoSEQ multiplex PCR; TCRdb stores just in-frame clones and leaves some out. Of under 95,000 clones listed, more than 75% are singletons. Sequenced sample: peripheral blood. The J gene is TRBJ1-2, the V gene TRBV12-3 or TRBV12-4; D is perhaps TRBD1 (5 bases). The source is a woman older than 75 with acute or convalescent COVID-19. CDR3 in amino acids: CASSSRDLGYTF. CDR3 nucleotides: TGTGCCAGCAGTTCCCGGGACTTGGGCTACACCTTC.